What follows are 13 T cell receptor beta chains derived from one specimen sequenced in a study of cytomegalovirus exposure and HLA in healthy donors listed by TCRdb under 2017. Libraries were prepared through the immunoSEQ multiplex PCR assay. The multiplex PCR relied on a mix of 60 forward primers for TCR Vbeta segments and 13 reverse primers for TCR Jbeta segments. The immuneACCESS repertoire file appears here via TCRdb, limited to in-frame rearrangements. These files lack a portion of the clones; in checked studies, under half of the deficit traces to unresolved V genes, and the cause of the others is not known. This sample has 200,000 or so clones in its table, and about three quarters of those were observed once. Around 1.8% of the sample is held by the ten biggest clonotypes. The sample was PBMCs. Receptors originate from a man aged 18 to 30 in good health and CMV-seronegative.

The chain employs TRBV11-2 and TRBJ1-3; perhaps TRBD1 as D (6 bases). V lost 5 bases and J 0 bases, leaving 8 bases between the germline ends. Looked up from germline, CDR1 is SGHAT and CDR2 is FQNNGV. There are 14 residues in the CDR3. CDR3 sequence reads: CASSRTDSGNTIYF. The CDR3 DNA sequence: TGTGCCAGCAGCCGGACAGACTCTGGAAACACCATATATTTT.

J is TRBJ1-5 and V is TRBV4-2; D is perhaps TRBD1 (5 bases). This CDR3 has 17 amino acids. Germline CDR1 and CDR2: LGHNA and YNFKEQ. Between the trimmed V and J ends, which lost 1 base and 0 bases, there was a span of 13 bases. The CDR3 region is CASSQAPTVYSNQPQHF. The CDR3 DNA sequence: TGTGCCAGCAGCCAAGCACCGACAGTTTATAGCAATCAGCCCCAGCATTTT.

The chain is built from TRBV5-8 and TRBJ1-5; no clear D gene. Germline values: CDR1 SGHTS, CDR2 YDEGEE. V lost 0 bases, J lost 4 bases, and 14 bases lay in between. CDR3 length: 16 amino acids. CDR3 DNA: TGTGCCAGCAGCTTGGGCACTACCGCGGGGAATCAGCCCCAGCATTTT. Amino acid sequence: CASSLGTTAGNQPQHF.

The CDR3 sequence is CASSWRQGLTEQFF. CDR3 DNA: TGTGCCAGCAGTTGGAGACAGGGGTTGACTGAGCAGTTCTTC. The chain recombines TRBV6-5 with TRBJ2-1, with TRBD1 identical over 8 bases. The V segment lost 4 bases and the J segment 9 bases; nucleotides outside the gene matches: 8. The CDR3 is 14 residues long. Germline V gene data show CDR1 as MNHEY and CDR2 as SVGAGI.

V gene TRBV10-3 combines with J gene TRBJ2-7; maybe TRBD1 (6 bases). Germline CDR1 and CDR2: ENHRY and SYGVKD. Deletions cut 5 bases from V and 5 bases from J, with 16 bases between. The length of the CDR3 is 14 residues. This chain's CDR3 is CAISLLDRIHEQYF. DNA of the CDR3: TGTGCCATCAGTCTTCTGGACAGAATACACGAGCAGTACTTC.

This clone was recorded once. The V call is TRBV10-3, the J call TRBJ1-4; D not resolved. The CDR3 totals 13 residues. V lost 4 bases, J lost 5 bases, and 8 bases lay in between. The germline CDR1 and CDR2 sequences are ENHRY and SYGVKD. The CDR3 is CAISAGENEKLFF. The CDR3 DNA reads as TGTGCCATCAGTGCAGGCGAAAATGAAAAACTGTTTTTT.

The chain is built from TRBV28 and TRBJ2-7, with D unclear. Trimming cost V 7 bases and J 2 bases, with 24 bases left between them. This CDR3 region has 17 residues. Germline CDR1 reads MDHEN; CDR2 reads SYDVKM. CDR3 amino acids: CASNKASLGRKPYEQYF. CDR3 in DNA: TGTGCCAGCAACAAGGCTTCTCTCGGCAGGAAACCCTACGAGCAGTACTTC.

The J gene is TRBJ2-2, the V gene TRBV19; 8 bases are a match to TRBD1. This CDR3 has 17 amino acids. Germline V gives CDR1 LNHDA, CDR2 SQIVND (reference sequence). Trimming at V came to 5 bases and at J to 0 bases, leaving 8 bases not matched to a gene. The CDR3 loop reads CASSLLRGPSNTGELFF. CDR3 DNA sequence: TGTGCCAGTAGTCTCCTCAGGGGGCCATCGAACACCGGGGAGCTGTTTTTT.

Comment on this clone: The junction departs from the called germline gene at one end, perhaps through a read error. The chain combines TRBV7-7 with TRBJ2-5, with 10 nucleotides matching TRBD2. The CDR3 contains 15 residues. Germline V gives CDR1 SSHAT, CDR2 FNYEAQ (reference sequence). The CDR3 DNA is TGTGCTAGCAGCCTAGCTGGGACTAGCGTAGAGACCCAGTACTTC. Protein sequence: CASSLAGTSVETQYF.

In this sample, this clone turned up once. The CDR3 nucleotides read TGTGCCACCCACTGGGGACAGGGGTTGGAGACCCAGTACTTC. As protein: CATHWGQGLETQYF. The J gene is TRBJ2-5, the V gene TRBV6-1; 10 positions agree with TRBD1. Germline V lookup: CDR1 MNHNS, CDR2 SASEGT. The length of the CDR3 is 14 residues. V was pared by 10 bases and J by 5 bases, with 10 bases of the junction left unmatched.

J is TRBJ2-2 and V is TRBV7-9; D might be TRBD1 (5 bases). Trimming removed 5 bases at V and 1 base at J, with 8 bases between. This CDR3 is built from 14 residues. Germline assignment: CDR1 SEHNR and CDR2 FQNEAQ (reference sequence). The CDR3 spells CASSPTGNTGELFF. In DNA, the CDR3 is TGTGCCAGCAGCCCCACAGGGAACACCGGGGAGCTGTTTTTT.

The rearrangement uses TRBV25-1 and TRBJ2-1, with D perhaps TRBD1 (6 bases). Trimming stripped 1 base from V and 5 bases from J, with 9 bases between. CDR3 length: 14 amino acids. Germline V lookup: CDR1 MGHDK, CDR2 SYGVNS. The DNA for the CDR3 is TGTGCCAGCAGTGAATGGGGGCGGAACAATGAGCAGTTCTTC. This encodes CASSEWGRNNEQFF.

V usage is TRBV4-1 and J usage is TRBJ1-5, with D tentatively TRBD1 (5 bases). The V and J ends lost 3 bases and 3 bases respectively, with 12 bases between them. Germline loops: CDR1 MGHRA, CDR2 YSYEKL. The CDR3 is 15 amino acids. The CDR3 is CASSQDPGDNQPQHF. The CDR3, as DNA: TGCGCCAGCAGCCAGGATCCGGGGGACAATCAGCCCCAGCATTTT.